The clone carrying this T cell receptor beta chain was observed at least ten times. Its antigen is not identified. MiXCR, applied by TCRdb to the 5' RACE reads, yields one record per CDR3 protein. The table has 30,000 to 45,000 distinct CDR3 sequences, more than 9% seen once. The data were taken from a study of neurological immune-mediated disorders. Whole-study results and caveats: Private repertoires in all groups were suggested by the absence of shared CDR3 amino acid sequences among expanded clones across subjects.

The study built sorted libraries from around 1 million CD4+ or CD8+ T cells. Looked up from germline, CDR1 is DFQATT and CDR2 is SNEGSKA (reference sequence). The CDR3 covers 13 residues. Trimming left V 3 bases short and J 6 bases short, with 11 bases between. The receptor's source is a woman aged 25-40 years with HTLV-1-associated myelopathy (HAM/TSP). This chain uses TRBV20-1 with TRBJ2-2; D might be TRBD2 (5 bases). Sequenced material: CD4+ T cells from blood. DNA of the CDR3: TGCAGTGCTAGGCGAGGGTTGGCCGGGGAGCTGTTTTTT. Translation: CSARRGLAGELFF.